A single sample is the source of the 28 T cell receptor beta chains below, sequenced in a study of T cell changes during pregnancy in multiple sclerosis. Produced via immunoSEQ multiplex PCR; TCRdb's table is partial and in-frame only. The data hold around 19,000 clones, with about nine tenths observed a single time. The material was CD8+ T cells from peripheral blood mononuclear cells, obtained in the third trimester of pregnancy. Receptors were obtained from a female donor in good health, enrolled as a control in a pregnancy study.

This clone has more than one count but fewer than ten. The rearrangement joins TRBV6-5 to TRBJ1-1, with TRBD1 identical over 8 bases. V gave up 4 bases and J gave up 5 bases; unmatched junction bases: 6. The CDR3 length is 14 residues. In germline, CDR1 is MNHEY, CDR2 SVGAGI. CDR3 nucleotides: TGTGCCAGCAGTTTTGGCAGGGGGCTTACTGAAGCTTTCTTT. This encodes CASSFGRGLTEAFF.

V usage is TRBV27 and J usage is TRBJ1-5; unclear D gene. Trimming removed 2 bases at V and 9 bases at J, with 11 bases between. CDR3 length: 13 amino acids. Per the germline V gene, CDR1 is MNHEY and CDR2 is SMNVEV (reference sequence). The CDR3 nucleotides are TGTGCCAGCAGTTTACGAGTTCTAGCGCCCCAGCATTTT. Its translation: CASSLRVLAPQHF.

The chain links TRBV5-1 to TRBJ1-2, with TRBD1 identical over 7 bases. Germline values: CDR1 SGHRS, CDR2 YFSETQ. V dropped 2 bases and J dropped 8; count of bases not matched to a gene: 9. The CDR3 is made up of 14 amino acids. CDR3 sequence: CASSFRVEGAGYTF. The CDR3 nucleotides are TGCGCCAGCAGCTTTAGGGTTGAGGGGGCAGGCTACACCTTC.

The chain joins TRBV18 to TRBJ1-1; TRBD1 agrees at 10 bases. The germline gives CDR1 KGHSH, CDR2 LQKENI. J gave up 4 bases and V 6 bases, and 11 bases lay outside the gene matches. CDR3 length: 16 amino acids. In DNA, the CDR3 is TGTGCCAGCTCCGAGGGACAGGGGCCAGGGAGCACTGAAGCTTTCTTT. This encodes CASSEGQGPGSTEAFF.

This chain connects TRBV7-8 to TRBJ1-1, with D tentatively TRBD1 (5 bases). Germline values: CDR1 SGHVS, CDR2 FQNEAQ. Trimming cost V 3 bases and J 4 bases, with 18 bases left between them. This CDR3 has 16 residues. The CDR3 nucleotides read TGTGCCAGCAGCTTTTCACCGGGCCCCGGGGGCACTGAAGCTTTCTTT. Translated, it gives CASSFSPGPGGTEAFF.

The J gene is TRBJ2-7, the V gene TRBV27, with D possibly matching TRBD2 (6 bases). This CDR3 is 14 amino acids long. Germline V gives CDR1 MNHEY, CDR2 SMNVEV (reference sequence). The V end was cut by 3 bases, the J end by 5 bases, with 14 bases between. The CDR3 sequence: CASSLGLAKDEQYF. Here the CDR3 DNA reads TGTGCCAGCAGTTTGGGTCTAGCGAAGGACGAGCAGTACTTC.

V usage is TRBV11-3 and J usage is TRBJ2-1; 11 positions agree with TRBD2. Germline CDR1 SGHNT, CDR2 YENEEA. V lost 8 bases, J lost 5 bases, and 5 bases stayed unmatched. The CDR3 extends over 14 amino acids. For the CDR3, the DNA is TGTGCCAGCGGGACTAGCGGAAAGAACAATGAGCAGTTCTTC. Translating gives CASGTSGKNNEQFF.

The CDR3: CASSRESGQGGNEQFF. The CDR3 DNA follows: TGCGCCAGCAGCCGGGAATCAGGACAGGGAGGCAATGAGCAGTTCTTC. The genes are TRBV4-3 and TRBJ2-1; 8 nucleotides match TRBD1. J was trimmed by 6 bases and V by 4 bases; bases with no gene match: 11. The CDR3 consists of 16 residues. CDR1 is LGHNA and CDR2 is YSLEER in the germline V gene.

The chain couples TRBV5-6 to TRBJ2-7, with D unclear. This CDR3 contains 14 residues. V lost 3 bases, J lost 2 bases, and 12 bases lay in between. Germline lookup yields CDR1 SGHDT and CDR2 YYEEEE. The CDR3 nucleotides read TGTGCCAGCAGCTCTCCAGGAAGCCCCTACGAGCAGTACTTC. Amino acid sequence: CASSSPGSPYEQYF.

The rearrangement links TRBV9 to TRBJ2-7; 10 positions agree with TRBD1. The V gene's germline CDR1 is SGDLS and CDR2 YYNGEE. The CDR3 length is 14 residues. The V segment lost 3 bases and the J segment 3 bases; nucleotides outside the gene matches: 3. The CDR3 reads CASSEGTGVYEQYF. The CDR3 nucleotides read TGTGCCAGCAGCGAGGGGACAGGGGTCTACGAGCAGTACTTC. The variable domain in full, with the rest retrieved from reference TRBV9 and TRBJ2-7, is DSGVTQTPKHLITATGQRVTLRCSPRSGDLSVYWYQQSLDQGLQFLIQYYNGEERAKGNILERFSAQQFPDLHSELNLSSLELGDSALYFCASSEGTGVYEQYFGPGTRLTVT.

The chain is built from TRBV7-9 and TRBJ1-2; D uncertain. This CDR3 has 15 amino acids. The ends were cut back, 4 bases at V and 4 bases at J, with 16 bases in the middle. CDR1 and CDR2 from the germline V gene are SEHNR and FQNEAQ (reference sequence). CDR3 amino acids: CASSSNRAESYGYTF. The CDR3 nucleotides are TGTGCCAGCAGCTCGAACAGAGCCGAGAGCTATGGCTACACCTTC.

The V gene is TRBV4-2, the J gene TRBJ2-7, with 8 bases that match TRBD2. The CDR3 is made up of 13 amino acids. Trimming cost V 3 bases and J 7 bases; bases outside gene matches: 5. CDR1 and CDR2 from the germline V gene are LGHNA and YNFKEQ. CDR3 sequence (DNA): TGTGCCAGCAGCCAGATTAGCGGGGAAGAGCAGTACTTC. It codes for CASSQISGEEQYF.

Here the CDR3 DNA reads TGTGCCAGCAGTTTATTCCCTCCCGGGACATTCTACAATGAGCAGTTCTTC. The encoded protein is CASSLFPPGTFYNEQFF. The chain joins TRBV28 to TRBJ2-1, with D maybe TRBD1 (6 bases). Trimming removed 1 base at V and 3 bases at J, with 16 bases between. This CDR3 comprises 17 residues. CDR1 is MDHEN, CDR2 SYDVKM, per germline. Based on the CDR3 plus reference TRBV28 and TRBJ2-1, the full variable domain is DVKVTQSSRYLVKRTGEKVFLECVQDMDHENMFWYRQDPGLGLRLIYFSYDVKMKEKGDIPEGYSVSREKKERFSLILESASTNQTSMYLCASSLFPPGTFYNEQFFGPGTRLTVL.

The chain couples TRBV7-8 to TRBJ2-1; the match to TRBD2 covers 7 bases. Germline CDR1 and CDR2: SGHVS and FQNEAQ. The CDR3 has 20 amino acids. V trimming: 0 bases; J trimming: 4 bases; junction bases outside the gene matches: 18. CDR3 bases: TGTGCCAGCAGCTTAGCGGACCGAAGTGACCTAGCGGAAACTTACAATGAGCAGTTCTTC. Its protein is CASSLADRSDLAETYNEQFF.

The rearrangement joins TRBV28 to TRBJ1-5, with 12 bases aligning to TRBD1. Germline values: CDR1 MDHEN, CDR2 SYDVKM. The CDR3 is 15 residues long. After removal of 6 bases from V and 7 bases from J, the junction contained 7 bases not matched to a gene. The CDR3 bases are TGTGCCAGCAGCCGGGACAGGGGGCAGAGGCAGCCCCAGCATTTT. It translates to CASSRDRGQRQPQHF.

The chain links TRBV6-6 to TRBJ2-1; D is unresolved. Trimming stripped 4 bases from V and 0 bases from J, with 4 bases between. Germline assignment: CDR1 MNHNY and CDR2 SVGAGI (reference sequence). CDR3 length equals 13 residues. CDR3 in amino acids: CASSSGSYNEQFF. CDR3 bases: TGTGCCAGCAGTTCGGGCTCCTACAATGAGCAGTTCTTC.

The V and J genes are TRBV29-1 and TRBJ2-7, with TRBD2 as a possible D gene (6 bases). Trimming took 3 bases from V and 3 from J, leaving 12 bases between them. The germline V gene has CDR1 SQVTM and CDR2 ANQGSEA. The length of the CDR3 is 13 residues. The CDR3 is CSVELLGGYEQYF. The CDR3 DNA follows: TGCAGCGTTGAGCTATTGGGAGGCTACGAGCAGTACTTC.

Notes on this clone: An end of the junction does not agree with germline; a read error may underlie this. CDR3 sequence (DNA): TGTGCCACCAGCGGAGACAGGGGGCGAGGAGAAAAACTGTTTTTT. Protein sequence: CATSGDRGRGEKLFF. The J gene is TRBJ1-4, the V gene TRBV15, with TRBD1 identical over 10 bases. The CDR3 extends over 15 amino acids. Germline values: CDR1 LNHNV, CDR2 YYDKDF (reference sequence).

CDR3 loop: CASSPREVTYEQYF. CDR3 nucleotide sequence: TGTGCCAGCAGCCCCCGAGAGGTCACCTACGAGCAGTACTTC. This chain links TRBV9 with TRBJ2-7; the D is unclear. Trimming took 4 bases from V and 2 from J, leaving 13 bases between them. The CDR3 is 14 amino acids. Germline CDR1 reads SGDLS; CDR2 reads YYNGEE.

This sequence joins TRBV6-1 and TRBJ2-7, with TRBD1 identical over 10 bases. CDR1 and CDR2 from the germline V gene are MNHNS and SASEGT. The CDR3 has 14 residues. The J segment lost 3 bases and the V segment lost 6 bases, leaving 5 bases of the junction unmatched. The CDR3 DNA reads TGTGCCAGCAGCGCCGGGACAGGGGTCTACGAGCAGTACTTC. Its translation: CASSAGTGVYEQYF.

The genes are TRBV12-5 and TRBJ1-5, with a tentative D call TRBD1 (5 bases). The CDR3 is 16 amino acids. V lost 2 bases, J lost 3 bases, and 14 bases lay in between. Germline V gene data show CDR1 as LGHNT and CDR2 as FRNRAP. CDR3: CASGLFSGGYNQPQHF. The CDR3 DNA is TGTGCTAGTGGTTTGTTCTCCGGGGGTTACAATCAGCCCCAGCATTTT. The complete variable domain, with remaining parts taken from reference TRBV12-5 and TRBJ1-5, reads DARVTQTPRHKVTEMGQEVTMRCQPILGHNTVFWYRQTMMQGLELLAYFRNRAPLDDSGMPKDRFSAEMPDATLATLKIQPSEPRDSAVYFCASGLFSGGYNQPQHFGDGTRLSIL.

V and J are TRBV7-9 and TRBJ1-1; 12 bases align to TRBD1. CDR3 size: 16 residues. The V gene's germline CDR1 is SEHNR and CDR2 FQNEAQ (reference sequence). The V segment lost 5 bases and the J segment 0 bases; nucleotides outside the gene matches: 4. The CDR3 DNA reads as TGTGCCAGCAGCCCCGGGACAGGGGGCATGAACACTGAAGCTTTCTTT. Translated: CASSPGTGGMNTEAFF. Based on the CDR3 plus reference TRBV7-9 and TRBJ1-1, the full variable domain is DTGVSQNPRHKITKRGQNVTFRCDPISEHNRLYWYRQTLGQGPEFLTYFQNEAQLEKSRLLSDRFSAERPKGSFSTLEIQRTEQGDSAMYLCASSPGTGGMNTEAFFGQGTRLTVV.

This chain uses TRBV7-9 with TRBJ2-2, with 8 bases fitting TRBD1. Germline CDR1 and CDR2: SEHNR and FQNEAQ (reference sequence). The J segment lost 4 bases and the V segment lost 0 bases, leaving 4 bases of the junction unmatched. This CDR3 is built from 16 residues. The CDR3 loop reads CASSLADREATGELFF. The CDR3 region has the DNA TGTGCCAGCAGCTTAGCGGACAGGGAGGCCACCGGGGAGCTGTTTTTT.

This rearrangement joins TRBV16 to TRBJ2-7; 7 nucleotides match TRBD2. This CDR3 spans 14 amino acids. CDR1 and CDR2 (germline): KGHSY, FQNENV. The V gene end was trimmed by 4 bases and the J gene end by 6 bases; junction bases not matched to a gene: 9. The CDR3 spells CASSPRGGTPEQYF. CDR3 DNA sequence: TGTGCCAGCAGCCCGAGGGGAGGGACCCCCGAGCAGTACTTC.

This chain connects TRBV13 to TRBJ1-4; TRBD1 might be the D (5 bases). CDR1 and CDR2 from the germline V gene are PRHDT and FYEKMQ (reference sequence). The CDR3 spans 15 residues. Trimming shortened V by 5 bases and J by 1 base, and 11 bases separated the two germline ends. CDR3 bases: TGTGCCAGCAGCGGGAGCGGGGGAACTAATGAAAAACTGTTTTTT. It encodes CASSGSGGTNEKLFF.

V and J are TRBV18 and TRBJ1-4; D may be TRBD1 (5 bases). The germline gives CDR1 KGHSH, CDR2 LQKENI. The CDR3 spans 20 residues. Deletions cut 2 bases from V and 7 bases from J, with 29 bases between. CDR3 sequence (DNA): TGTGCCAGCTCACCAACAGGACCCATCTCATTTGGTGGTGTTCGTGAAAAACTGTTTTTT. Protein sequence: CASSPTGPISFGGVREKLFF.

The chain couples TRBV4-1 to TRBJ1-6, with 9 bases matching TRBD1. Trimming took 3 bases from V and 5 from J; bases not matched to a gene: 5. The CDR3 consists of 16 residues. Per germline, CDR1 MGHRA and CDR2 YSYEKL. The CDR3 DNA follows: TGCGCCAGCAGCCACCCCGGGACAGGGAATAATTCACCCCTCCACTTT. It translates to CASSHPGTGNNSPLHF.

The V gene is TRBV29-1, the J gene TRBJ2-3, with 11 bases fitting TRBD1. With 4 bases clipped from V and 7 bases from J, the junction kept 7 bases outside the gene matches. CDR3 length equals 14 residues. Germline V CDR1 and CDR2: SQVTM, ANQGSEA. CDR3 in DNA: TGCAGCGTTGGCCCCGGGACAGGGGGACATACGCAGTATTTT. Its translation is CSVGPGTGGHTQYF.